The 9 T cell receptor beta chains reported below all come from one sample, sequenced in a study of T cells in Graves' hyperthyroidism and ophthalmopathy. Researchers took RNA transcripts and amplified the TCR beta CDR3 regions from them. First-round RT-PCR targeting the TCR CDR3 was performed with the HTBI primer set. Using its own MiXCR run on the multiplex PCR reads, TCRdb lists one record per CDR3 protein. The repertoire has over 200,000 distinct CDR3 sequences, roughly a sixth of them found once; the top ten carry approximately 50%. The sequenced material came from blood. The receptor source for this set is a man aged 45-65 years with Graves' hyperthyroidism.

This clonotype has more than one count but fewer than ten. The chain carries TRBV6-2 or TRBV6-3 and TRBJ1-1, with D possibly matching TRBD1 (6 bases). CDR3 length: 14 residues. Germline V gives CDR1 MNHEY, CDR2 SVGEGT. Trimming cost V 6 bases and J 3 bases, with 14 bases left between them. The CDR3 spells CASSPRTGYTEAFF. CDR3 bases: TGTGCCAGCAGCCCAAGAACAGGGTACACTGAAGCTTTCTTT.

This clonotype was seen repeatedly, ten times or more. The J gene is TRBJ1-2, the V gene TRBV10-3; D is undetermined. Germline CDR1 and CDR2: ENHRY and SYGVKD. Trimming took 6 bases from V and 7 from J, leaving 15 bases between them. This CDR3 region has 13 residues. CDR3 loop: CAIRDLMKAGYTF. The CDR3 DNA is TGTGCCATCAGGGACTTGATGAAGGCTGGCTACACCTTC.

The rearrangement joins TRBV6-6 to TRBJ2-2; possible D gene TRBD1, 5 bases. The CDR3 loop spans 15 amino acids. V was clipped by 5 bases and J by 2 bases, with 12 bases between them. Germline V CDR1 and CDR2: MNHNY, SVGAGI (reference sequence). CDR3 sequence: CASSTRQTNTGELFF. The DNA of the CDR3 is TGTGCCAGCAGTACTCGACAGACCAACACCGGGGAGCTGTTTTTT.

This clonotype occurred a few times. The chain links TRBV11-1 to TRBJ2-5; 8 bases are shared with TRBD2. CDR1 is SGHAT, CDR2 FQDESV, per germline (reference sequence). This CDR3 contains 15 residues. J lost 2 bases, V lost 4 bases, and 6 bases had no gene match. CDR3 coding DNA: TGTGCCAGCAGCTCTGAGACTAGCGCGCAAGAGACCCAGTACTTC. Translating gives CASSSETSAQETQYF.

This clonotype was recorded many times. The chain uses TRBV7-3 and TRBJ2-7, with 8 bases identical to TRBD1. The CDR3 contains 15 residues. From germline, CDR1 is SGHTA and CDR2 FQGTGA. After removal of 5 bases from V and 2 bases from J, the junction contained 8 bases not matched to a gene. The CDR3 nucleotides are TGTGCCAGCAGCCTCTCCGGGACAGGACCCTACGAGCAGTACTTC. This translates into CASSLSGTGPYEQYF.

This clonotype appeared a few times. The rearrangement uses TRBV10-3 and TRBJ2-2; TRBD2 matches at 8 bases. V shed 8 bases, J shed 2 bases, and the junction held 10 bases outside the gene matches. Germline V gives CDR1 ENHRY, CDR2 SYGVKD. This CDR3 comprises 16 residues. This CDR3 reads CAIGANSGINTGELFF. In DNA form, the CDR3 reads TGTGCCATCGGGGCGAATAGCGGGATTAACACCGGGGAGCTGTTTTTT.

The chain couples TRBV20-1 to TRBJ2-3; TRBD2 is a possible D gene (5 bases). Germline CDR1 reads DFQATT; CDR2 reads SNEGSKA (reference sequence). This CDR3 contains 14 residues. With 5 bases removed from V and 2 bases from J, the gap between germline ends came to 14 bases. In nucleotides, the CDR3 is TGCAGTGCTGGCGGGTTGCCACCCACAGATACGCAGTATTTT. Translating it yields CSAGGLPPTDTQYF.

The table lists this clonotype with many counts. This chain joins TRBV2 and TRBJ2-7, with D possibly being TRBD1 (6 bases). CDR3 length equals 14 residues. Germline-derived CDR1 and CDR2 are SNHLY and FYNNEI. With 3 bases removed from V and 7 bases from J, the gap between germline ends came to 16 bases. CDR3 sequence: CASSDDYRAGEQYF. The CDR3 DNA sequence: TGTGCCAGCAGTGATGATTACAGGGCCGGAGAGCAGTACTTC. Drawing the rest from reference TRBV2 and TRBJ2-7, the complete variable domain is EPEVTQTPSHQVTQMGQEVILRCVPISNHLYFYWYRQILGQKVEFLVSFYNNEISEKSEIFDDQFSVERPDGSNFTLKIRSTKLEDSAMYFCASSDDYRAGEQYFGPGTRLTVT.

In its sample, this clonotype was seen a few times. CDR3 sequence (DNA): TGTGCCAGCAGTTTACTCCCCCCGGGACAGGGGGCCGGAGAGCAGTACTTC. This translates into CASSLLPPGQGAGEQYF. The J gene is TRBJ2-7, the V gene TRBV27; 12 nucleotides line up with TRBD1. The CDR3 extends over 17 amino acids. Germline CDR1 reads MNHEY; CDR2 reads SMNVEV (reference sequence). The J segment lost 7 bases and the V segment lost 2 bases, leaving 12 bases of the junction unmatched.